The present T cell receptor (beta chain) was sequenced within a study of OX40 agonist ivuxolimab in advanced cancers. About the research overall: Ivuxolimab, an antibody that agonizes OX40 (CD134), was administered to the patients. Partial response was recorded in three patients: one hepatocellular carcinoma and two cutaneous melanoma cases. Study-wide results and caveats: The investigators did not determine what antigen specificity the expanded peripheral T cells had.

V lost 8 bases to trimming and J lost 14 bases; unmatched junction nucleotides: 10. CDR1 and CDR2 (germline): SNHLY, FYNNEI. This CDR3 has 13 residues. On this clone itself: Antigen: not known.

Repertoires were generated with immunoSEQ multiplex PCR, while TCRdb's copy carries only in-frame clones and drops some. The sample contains about 64,000 clones, roughly 84% of which appear only once. The chain couples TRBV2 to TRBJ1-6, with 9 positions matching TRBD1. Source: CD4+ or CD8+ T cells sorted from blood, taken in a trial of the OX40 agonist ivuxolimab. This receptor was taken from an adult with an advanced solid tumor such as melanoma, head and neck, liver or kidney cancer. The CDR3 DNA is TGTGCCAGCTGGAGACAGGGGGAGGTGTCCCTCCACTTT. Its protein is CASWRQGEVSLHF.